The 21 T cell receptor beta chains listed next were all sequenced from one sample in a study of vaccination effects on CD4 cells after COVID-19. These receptors are not linked to any known antigen. The table came from immunoSEQ multiplex PCR; TCRdb's copy has only in-frame clones and leaves some out. Of tens of thousands of clones in the sample, about 78% were seen once. Antigen-specific CD4+ T cells were first expanded with viral peptide pools by the ViraFEST assay and only then sequenced. The authors isolated CD4+ T cells after less than eleven days of culture. The person acquired a PCR-confirmed SARS-CoV-2 infection between March and December 2020. The specimen was CD4+ T cells from PBMCs cultured with HCoV-NL63 spike peptides, collected before COVID-19 vaccination. The receptors come from a human donor who had a prior SARS-CoV-2 infection.

The rearrangement joins TRBV5-8 to TRBJ2-2; TRBD2 matches 8 bases. The CDR3 has 17 amino acids. Germline assignment: CDR1 SGHTS and CDR2 YDEGEE. J was trimmed by 4 bases and V by 2 bases; bases with no gene match: 10. CDR3 residues: CASSLTGPGLGTGELFF. CDR3 nucleotides: TGTGCCAGCAGCTTAACAGGGCCGGGACTAGGCACCGGGGAGCTGTTTTTT.

The gene calls are TRBV24-1 and TRBJ1-2; D perhaps matches TRBD1 (5 bases). V lost 1 base, J lost 4 bases, and 9 bases lay in between. The CDR3 contains 14 residues. From germline, CDR1 is KGHDR and CDR2 SFDVKD. The DNA for the CDR3 is TGTGCCACCAGTGATTTTAAACAGGCCTATGGCTACACCTTC. Protein product: CATSDFKQAYGYTF.

DNA of the CDR3: TGTGCCAGCTCACGGGCCCTGTACTACGAGCAGTACTTC. Amino acids: CASSRALYYEQYF. The V and J genes are TRBV18 and TRBJ2-7, with D unresolved. The length of the CDR3 is 13 residues. Germline V CDR1 and CDR2: KGHSH, LQKENI. Between the trimmed V and J ends, which lost 4 bases and 3 bases, there was a span of 10 bases.

In its sample, this clone was seen a few times. The V gene is TRBV5-4, the J gene TRBJ2-7, with D possibly being TRBD2 (6 bases). The CDR3 totals 12 residues. CDR1 is SGHNT, CDR2 YYREEE, per germline (reference sequence). V lost 10 bases to trimming and J lost 7 bases, with 18 bases between them. DNA for the CDR3: TGTGCCGGAGGGCCAGGACGGGAGGAGCAGTACTTC. This gives the protein CAGGPGREEQYF.

This chain links TRBV3-1 (or the pseudogene TRBV3-2) with TRBJ1-2; TRBD1 aligns across 8 bases. Germline CDR1 LGHDT, CDR2 YNNKEL (reference sequence). This CDR3 has 12 residues. V dropped 7 bases and J dropped 9; count of bases not matched to a gene: 7. The CDR3 region has the DNA TGTGCCAGCAACAGACGACAGGGGAGCTACACCTTC. Protein product: CASNRRQGSYTF.

V usage is TRBV5-6 and J usage is TRBJ2-5; 8 bases map to TRBD1. CDR3 length equals 14 residues. V lost 4 bases, J lost 1 base, and 3 bases stayed unmatched. Germline loops: CDR1 SGHDT, CDR2 YYEEEE. This CDR3 is CASSPQGVQETQYF. The CDR3 bases are TGTGCCAGCAGCCCACAGGGGGTCCAAGAGACCCAGTACTTC.

This clone was picked up one time. The CDR3 reads CASSEEIGGRYYGYTF. CDR3 nucleotides: TGTGCCAGCAGTGAAGAGATTGGGGGACGTTACTATGGCTACACCTTC. The rearrangement joins TRBV2 to TRBJ1-2, with D possibly being TRBD1 (5 bases). CDR3 length equals 16 residues. V lost 1 base to trimming and J lost 3 bases, with 15 bases between them. Looked up from germline, CDR1 is SNHLY and CDR2 is FYNNEI.

The chain links TRBV7-9 to TRBJ1-4; D call uncertain. CDR3 length: 12 amino acids. V shed 5 bases and J shed 7 bases, with 8 bases lying between them. The germline gives CDR1 SEHNR, CDR2 FQNEAQ (reference sequence). The CDR3 sequence: CASSDPGEKLFF. The CDR3 nucleotides are TGTGCCAGCAGCGATCCAGGTGAAAAACTGTTTTTT.

The chain couples TRBV7-2 to TRBJ2-5; TRBD2 matches 10 bases. The V gene's germline CDR1 is SGHTA and CDR2 FQGNSA. The ends lost 6 bases at V and 5 bases at J; junction bases unmatched: 18. This CDR3 comprises 18 residues. The CDR3 DNA reads TGTGCCAGCAGGAACCCCGGGGTATCAGCGGGAGGGTCCGAGACCCAGTACTTC. Its translation is CASRNPGVSAGGSETQYF.

V gene TRBV7-3 combines with J gene TRBJ2-5; D may be TRBD1 or TRBD2 (5 bases each). Trimming cost V 2 bases and J 4 bases, with 11 bases left between them. Germline CDR1 and CDR2: SGHTA and FQGTGA. This CDR3 spans 14 amino acids. The CDR3 DNA reads as TGTGCCAGCAGCTTAGGGGGTGACGCAGAGACCCAGTACTTC. Translated, it gives CASSLGGDAETQYF.

This chain uses TRBV9 with TRBJ2-1, with 8 bases lining up with TRBD2. Trimming removed 1 base from V and 5 bases from J; junction bases left unmatched: 14. Per the germline V gene, CDR1 is SGDLS and CDR2 is YYNGEE. CDR3 size: 18 residues. The CDR3 loop reads CASSVRGGPGAGDNEQFF. The CDR3 nucleotides are TGTGCCAGCAGCGTAAGGGGGGGTCCGGGAGCGGGAGACAATGAGCAGTTCTTC.

The chain combines TRBV6-5 with TRBJ2-5, with a tentative D call TRBD1 (5 bases). Germline values: CDR1 MNHEY, CDR2 SVGAGI. The CDR3 is made up of 14 amino acids. Trimming took off 5 bases at V and 5 bases at J, with 15 bases between the two ends. CDR3 nucleotides: TGTGCCAGCAGTCGGTATACAGGTGGGGAGACCCAGTACTTC. Translating it yields CASSRYTGGETQYF.

The gene calls are TRBV11-2 and TRBJ1-5; D gene unclear. CDR3 size: 13 residues. V dropped 5 bases and J dropped 2 bases, with 7 bases sitting between them. Germline loops: CDR1 SGHAT, CDR2 FQNNGV. For the CDR3, the DNA is TGTGCCAGCAGCCCCGGGGGCAATCAGCCCCAGCATTTT. It is translated as CASSPGGNQPQHF.

The chain combines TRBV18 with TRBJ2-3; 9 bases agree with TRBD1. The germline V gene has CDR1 KGHSH and CDR2 LQKENI. V lost 4 bases, J lost 3 bases, and 8 bases stayed unmatched. The CDR3 runs to 16 residues. The DNA of the CDR3 is TGTGCCAGCTCACAAAAGGACAGGGGATTTACAGATACGCAGTATTTT. The encoded protein is CASSQKDRGFTDTQYF. The whole variable domain, remainder taken from reference TRBV18 and TRBJ2-3, is NAGVMQNPRHLVRRRGQEARLRCSPMKGHSHVYWYRQLPEEGLKFMVYLQKENIIDESGMPKERFSAEFPKEGPSILRIQQVVRGDSAAYFCASSQKDRGFTDTQYFGPGTRLTVL.

The chain employs TRBV27 and TRBJ2-3, with 13 nucleotides matching TRBD2. The V segment lost 4 bases and the J segment 2 bases; nucleotides outside the gene matches: 21. The V gene's germline CDR1 is MNHEY and CDR2 SMNVEV (reference sequence). The CDR3 is 22 residues long. The CDR3 loop is CASSWGPRLAGGWSRFTDTQYF. Here the CDR3 DNA reads TGTGCCAGCAGTTGGGGGCCCCGACTAGCGGGGGGATGGAGTAGGTTCACAGATACGCAGTATTTT.

CDR3 sequence reads: CATSAPPSDRDALDTEAFF. The CDR3 coding sequence is TGTGCCACCAGTGCCCCACCGAGCGACCGGGACGCACTGGACACTGAAGCTTTCTTT. The chain is built from TRBV24-1 and TRBJ1-1, with D possibly being TRBD1 (5 bases). Trimming took off 5 bases at V and 3 bases at J, with 27 bases between the two ends. The germline CDR1 and CDR2 sequences are KGHDR and SFDVKD. This CDR3 has 19 amino acids.

The rearrangement links TRBV19 to TRBJ2-2; TRBD1 aligns across 7 bases. Trimming at V came to 6 bases and at J to 7 bases, leaving 8 bases not matched to a gene. The CDR3 extends over 14 amino acids. From germline, CDR1 is LNHDA and CDR2 SQIVND (reference sequence). The DNA for the CDR3 is TGTGCCAGTAGCATGGACAGGTTTGTCGGGGAGCTGTTTTTT. This translates into CASSMDRFVGELFF.

The genes are TRBV2 and TRBJ1-4; no firm D call. This CDR3 comprises 13 residues. The V end lost 3 bases, the J end lost 4 bases, and 6 bases lay between the germline ends. CDR1 and CDR2 (germline): SNHLY, FYNNEI. The CDR3 region has the DNA TGTGCCAGCAGTGATTATGTTAATGAAAAACTGTTTTTT. Translating gives CASSDYVNEKLFF.

DNA for the CDR3: TGTGCCAGCAGACCCAGCTCCGTCTACGAGCAGTACTTC. Residues: CASRPSSVYEQYF. The V call is TRBV12-3 or TRBV12-4, the J call TRBJ2-7; D call uncertain. The CDR3 runs to 13 residues. With 6 bases removed from V and 3 bases from J, the gap between germline ends came to 12 bases.

V and J are TRBV4-2 and TRBJ1-1; 8 nucleotides agree with TRBD1. Germline assignment: CDR1 LGHNA and CDR2 YNFKEQ. Unmatched junction bases numbered 11, after V lost 4 bases and J lost 1 base. This CDR3 region has 17 residues. CDR3 nucleotide sequence: TGTGCCAGCAGCCCCCGGGTCACAGGGGGAGGGAACACTGAAGCTTTCTTT. Translating it yields CASSPRVTGGGNTEAFF.

J is TRBJ2-3 and V is TRBV9; TRBD2 aligns across 7 bases. Trimming took 0 bases from V and 0 from J; bases not matched to a gene: 4. The CDR3 spans 16 residues. CDR1 is SGDLS and CDR2 is YYNGEE in the germline V gene. CDR3 DNA: TGTGCCAGCAGCGTAGTTGGGGGGGGGAGCACAGATACGCAGTATTTT. It codes for CASSVVGGGSTDTQYF.